The 3 T cell receptor beta chains listed next were all sequenced from one sample in a study of neurological immune-mediated disorders. TCRdb used MiXCR to reprocess the 5' RACE reads, holding one entry per CDR3 protein. In the table there are just over 30,000 distinct CDR3 sequences, around 4% of which are singletons. Sequencing used CD4+ T cells from blood. The receptors shown here come from a woman in her forties in good health.

In its sample, this clonotype was seen many times. This chain links TRBV20-1 with TRBJ2-3; D is possibly TRBD1 or TRBD2 (5 bases each). Germline CDR1 reads DFQATT; CDR2 reads SNEGSKA (reference sequence). The V and J ends lost 6 bases and 0 bases respectively, with 16 bases between them. This CDR3 contains 15 residues. CDR3 DNA: TGCAGTGCGAGCAGGGACGGAGCTAGCACAGATACGCAGTATTTT. Translation: CSASRDGASTDTQYF.

This clonotype has a handful of counts. V gene TRBV20-1 combines with J gene TRBJ2-1; D may match TRBD1 or TRBD2 (5 bases each). This CDR3 is 13 amino acids long. Trimming shortened V by 1 base and J by 10 bases, and 14 bases separated the two germline ends. Germline CDR1 is DFQATT and CDR2 is SNEGSKA (reference sequence). Here the CDR3 DNA reads TGCAGTGCTAGAGCGGGTTGGGGGTGGGAGCAGTTCTTC. Translating gives CSARAGWGWEQFF.

This clonotype was counted at least ten times. The chain uses TRBV7-8 and TRBJ2-3; D gene unclear. Germline assignment: CDR1 SGHVS and CDR2 FQNEAQ. V lost 3 bases and J 1 base, leaving 20 bases between the germline ends. The CDR3 has 18 amino acids. The CDR3 region has the DNA TGTGCCAGCAGCTTTCGGCATCCAGGTGTGCTAGGCACAGATACGCAGTATTTT. The encoded protein is CASSFRHPGVLGTDTQYF.